The present TCR beta chain was sequenced within a study of blood T cell repertoires in COVID-19. Overall study context: Acute and convalescent COVID-19 samples came from the United States, Italy and Spain. T cells, B-cell-depleted T cells, or PBMCs supplied cDNA or gDNA.

This CDR3 comprises 15 residues. Trimming pared 4 bases from V and 5 bases from J, leaving 17 bases between. Germline V lookup: CDR1 SNHLY, CDR2 FYNNEI. Per the original data handling: How many nucleated cells were present was estimated from reference gene primer amplification. Assay used: immunoSEQ multiplex PCR; TCRdb lists only in-frame clones, some missing. The V and J calls and the clone size are those of that table, but D and trimming were determined from the DNA. Seen here are around 400,000 clones, more than 70% observed once, and the top ten hold over 2%. The chain employs TRBV2 and TRBJ2-5; D perhaps matches TRBD1 (5 bases). This TCR was sampled from a woman aged 55-75 years with COVID-19, enrolled during active disease. Material: peripheral blood. CDR3 region: CASSVRSASGETQYF. In DNA form, the CDR3 reads TGTGCCAGCAGTGTTCGGTCGGCCTCAGGGGAGACCCAGTACTTC.